The 17 T cell receptor beta chains presented below share a single source sample, sequenced in a study of CD8 T cells in ankylosing spondylitis. TCRdb redid the calling of the 5' RACE reads with MiXCR, one entry per CDR3 protein. This table holds around 100,000 distinct CDR3 sequences, less than 25% found once. The sequencing input was synovial fluid, either unsorted or a sorted T cell fraction (not recorded which). The receptors originated from a male donor with ankylosing spondylitis.

CDR3 region: CASSEKVFGQPQHF. DNA for the CDR3: TGTGCCAGCAGTGAAAAGGTATTCGGTCAGCCCCAGCATTTT. This sequence joins TRBV6-1 and TRBJ1-5, with unresolved D. The germline V gene has CDR1 MNHNS and CDR2 SASEGT. The CDR3 has 14 amino acids. The V end was cut by 2 bases, the J end by 6 bases, with 11 bases between.

The rearrangement uses TRBV24-1 and TRBJ2-3; D possibly corresponds to TRBD1 (6 bases). Germline V gives CDR1 KGHDR, CDR2 SFDVKD. The V and J ends lost 8 bases and 2 bases respectively, with 16 bases between them. This CDR3 has 15 residues. DNA for the CDR3: TGTGCCACCATGGGACACAGACAGGACACAGATACGCAGTATTTT. Translating it yields CATMGHRQDTDTQYF.

The chain employs TRBV14 and TRBJ2-3; D not certain. Germline assignment: CDR1 SGHDN and CDR2 FVKESK. The ends were cut back, 1 base at V and 6 bases at J, with 14 bases in the middle. The CDR3 contains 15 residues. The CDR3 coding sequence is TGTGCCAGCAGCCAAGGAGACGGCTATACGGATACGCAGTATTTT. Amino acids: CASSQGDGYTDTQYF.

This clonotype has only a few counts. The V gene is TRBV3-1, the J gene TRBJ2-7; weak D call: TRBD1 (5 bases). Germline V CDR1 and CDR2: LGHDT, YNNKEL (reference sequence). V gave up 1 base and J gave up 2 bases, with 15 bases separating them. The CDR3 loop spans 16 amino acids. Here the CDR3 DNA reads TGTGCCAGCAGCCAAGGTGGGGCTAGACCCGCCTACGAGCAGTACTTC. Encoded protein: CASSQGGARPAYEQYF.

The V call is TRBV4-2, the J call TRBJ2-7; possibly TRBD2 for D (5 bases). V was clipped by 0 bases and J by 2 bases, with 17 bases between them. Germline-derived CDR1 and CDR2 are LGHNA and YNFKEQ. The CDR3 length is 17 residues. This CDR3 reads CASSQDATRFGAYEQYF. The CDR3 bases are TGTGCCAGCAGCCAAGATGCAACTAGATTCGGGGCCTACGAGCAGTACTTC.

As DNA, the CDR3 is TGTGCCACCAGCAGAGATGGGGGCCTCTCCTACGAGCAGTACTTC. Translated, it gives CATSRDGGLSYEQYF. The rearrangement links TRBV15 to TRBJ2-7; TRBD1 is a possible D gene (6 bases). CDR3 length equals 15 residues. CDR1 is LNHNV, CDR2 YYDKDF, per germline (reference sequence). Deletions cut 0 bases from V and 0 bases from J, with 9 bases between.

V usage is TRBV24-1 and J usage is TRBJ1-6, with D possibly TRBD1 on 5 matching bases. The CDR3 has 15 residues. Germline CDR1 and CDR2: KGHDR and SFDVKD. The V gene lost 2 bases and the J gene lost 6 bases, with 10 bases spanning the gap. The CDR3 DNA reads as TGTGCCACCAGTGATTCGGGACGCCTTAATTCACCCCTCCACTTT. Translation: CATSDSGRLNSPLHF.

V is TRBV5-5 and J is TRBJ2-5; a possible D gene is TRBD2 (6 bases). V lost 4 bases and J 5 bases, leaving 15 bases between the germline ends. This CDR3 is 14 amino acids long. Germline V gives CDR1 SGHKS, CDR2 YYEKEE (reference sequence). The CDR3 coding sequence is TGTGCCAGCAGCGACGTTGGGGGAGGCGAGACCCAGTACTTC. Amino acid sequence: CASSDVGGGETQYF. Based on the CDR3 plus reference TRBV5-5 and TRBJ2-5, the full variable domain is DAGVTQSPTHLIKTRGQQVTLRCSPISGHKSVSWYQQVLGQGPQFIFQYYEKEERGRGNFPDRFSARQFPNYSSELNVNALLLGDSALYLCASSDVGGGETQYFGPGTRLLVL.

This clonotype was seen a few times. The chain carries TRBV19 and TRBJ1-2; 11 positions agree with TRBD1. With 5 bases clipped from V and 0 bases from J, the junction kept 8 bases outside the gene matches. This CDR3 has 17 amino acids. Germline CDR1 reads LNHDA; CDR2 reads SQIVND (reference sequence). The CDR3 reads CASSPGQGAWTNYGYTF. CDR3 bases: TGTGCCAGTAGTCCCGGACAGGGGGCTTGGACTAACTATGGCTACACCTTC.

The gene calls are TRBV18 and TRBJ2-1, with 9 bases lining up with TRBD1. CDR3 length: 13 amino acids. With 1 base clipped from V and 10 bases from J, the junction kept 2 bases outside the gene matches. CDR1 and CDR2 from the germline V gene are KGHSH and LQKENI. The CDR3 DNA reads TGTGCCAGCTCACCACGGACAGGGGAAGAGCAGTTCTTC. Amino acid sequence: CASSPRTGEEQFF. The full variable domain, its missing parts supplied by reference TRBV18 and TRBJ2-1, is NAGVMQNPRHLVRRRGQEARLRCSPMKGHSHVYWYRQLPEEGLKFMVYLQKENIIDESGMPKERFSAEFPKEGPSILRIQQVVRGDSAAYFCASSPRTGEEQFFGPGTRLTVL.

The rearrangement uses TRBV18 and TRBJ1-1; D not resolved. The germline CDR1 and CDR2 sequences are KGHSH and LQKENI. Deletions cut 2 bases from V and 1 base from J, with 11 bases between. The CDR3 is 15 amino acids. The CDR3, as DNA: TGTGCCAGCTCACCAAAAAGGTGGGGGAACACTGAAGCTTTCTTT. It yields the protein CASSPKRWGNTEAFF.

This clonotype was seen at least ten times. J is TRBJ2-2 and V is TRBV10-3; the match to TRBD2 covers 10 bases. CDR1 is ENHRY and CDR2 is SYGVKD in the germline V gene. Trimming at V came to 3 bases and at J to 6 bases, leaving 4 bases not matched to a gene. This CDR3 has 15 amino acids. The CDR3 DNA sequence: TGTGCCATCAGTGAAACCGGGACTAGCGCCGGGGAGCTGTTTTTT. Amino acids: CAISETGTSAGELFF.

The chain has TRBV12-5 and TRBJ1-2; D unclear. V gave up 1 base and J gave up 3 bases, with 12 bases separating them. Germline V gene lookup returns CDR1 LGHNT and CDR2 FRNRAP. There are 15 residues in the CDR3. The CDR3 nucleotides are TGTGCTAGTGGTTTGGACCGGGGTGACTACTATGGCTACACCTTC. Translated: CASGLDRGDYYGYTF.

The chain joins TRBV7-9 to TRBJ2-1; tentatively, D is TRBD1 (6 bases). This CDR3 is built from 11 residues. V lost 5 bases to trimming and J lost 15 bases, with 14 bases between them. The germline CDR1 and CDR2 sequences are SEHNR and FQNEAQ (reference sequence). CDR3 amino acids: CASSPRQGWFF. The CDR3 DNA is TGTGCCAGCAGCCCTCGGCAGGGGTGGTTCTTC.

The chain couples TRBV5-1 to TRBJ2-6, with a possible D match to TRBD1 (5 bases). CDR1 is SGHRS, CDR2 YFSETQ, per germline. Trimming pared 0 bases from V and 2 bases from J, leaving 15 bases between. The CDR3 spans 18 residues. The CDR3 protein is CASSLEGQGGPGANVLTF. In DNA form, the CDR3 reads TGCGCCAGCAGCTTGGAGGGGCAGGGCGGACCTGGGGCCAACGTCCTGACTTTC.

This chain uses TRBV6-1 with TRBJ2-7, with a possible D match to TRBD1 (5 bases). Between the trimmed V and J ends, which lost 2 bases and 6 bases, there was a span of 11 bases. This CDR3 region has 13 residues. Germline values: CDR1 MNHNS, CDR2 SASEGT. CDR3 in DNA: TGTGCCAGCAGTGAACGAGACAGAGGCGAGCAGTACTTC. Translated, it gives CASSERDRGEQYF.

V gene TRBV20-1 combines with J gene TRBJ2-3, with 10 bases lining up with TRBD2. The V segment lost 5 bases and the J segment 1 base; nucleotides outside the gene matches: 3. Germline-derived CDR1 and CDR2 are DFQATT and SNEGSKA (reference sequence). The CDR3 loop spans 14 amino acids. The CDR3 reads CSARLAGGTDTQYF. The CDR3 nucleotides are TGCAGTGCTCGTCTAGCGGGAGGCACAGATACGCAGTATTTT.